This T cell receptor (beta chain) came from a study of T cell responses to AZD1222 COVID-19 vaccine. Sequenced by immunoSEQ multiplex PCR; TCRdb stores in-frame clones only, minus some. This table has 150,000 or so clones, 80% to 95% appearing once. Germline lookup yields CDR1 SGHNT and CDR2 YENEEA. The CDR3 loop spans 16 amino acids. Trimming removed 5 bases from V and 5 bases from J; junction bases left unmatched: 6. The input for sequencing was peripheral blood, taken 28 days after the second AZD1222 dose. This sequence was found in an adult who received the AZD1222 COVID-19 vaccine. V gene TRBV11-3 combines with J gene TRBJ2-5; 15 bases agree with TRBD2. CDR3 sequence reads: CASSARGTSGRETQYF. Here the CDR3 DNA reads TGTGCCAGCAGCGCAAGAGGGACTAGCGGGAGGGAGACCCAGTACTTC.